This T cell receptor (beta chain) appears in the sequencing data of a study of regulatory T cells in long-lasting Graves disease. Time point noted: newly diagnosed GD, antithyroid drugs for less than 3 months. RNA isolated from PBMCs was used to make the TCR library. Approximately 9.9-milliliter peripheral blood samples went into EDTA tubes. Building the TCR beta libraries relied on iRepertoire HTBI primers, and CDR3 regions underwent Arm-PCR. A single record per CDR3 protein comes from TCRdb applying MiXCR to the multiplex PCR reads. Of roughly 260,000 distinct CDR3 sequences in the sample, approximately 20% are singletons; the top ten hold 13% to 15%. Many counts were recorded for this clonotype. The antigen is unknown. Findings and limits, study-wide: Peripheral blood was the sole material, not thyroid tissue.

The CDR3 is 13 residues long. In germline, CDR1 is SQVTM, CDR2 ANQGSEA. J gave up 4 bases and V 4 bases, and 4 bases lay outside the gene matches. This same sample was also taken into another study, of T cells in Graves' hyperthyroidism and ophthalmopathy.

This chain connects TRBV29-1 to TRBJ1-5; 7 bases are shared with TRBD1. The sequences come from peripheral blood mononuclear cells (PBMCs), collected at new diagnosis, from a patient treated with antithyroid drugs. The TCR originated in a woman aged 25 to 39 with Graves disease. The CDR3 nucleotides read TGCAGCGTTGTGGTACAGGGGAATCAGCCCCAGCATTTT. Translated, it gives CSVVVQGNQPQHF.